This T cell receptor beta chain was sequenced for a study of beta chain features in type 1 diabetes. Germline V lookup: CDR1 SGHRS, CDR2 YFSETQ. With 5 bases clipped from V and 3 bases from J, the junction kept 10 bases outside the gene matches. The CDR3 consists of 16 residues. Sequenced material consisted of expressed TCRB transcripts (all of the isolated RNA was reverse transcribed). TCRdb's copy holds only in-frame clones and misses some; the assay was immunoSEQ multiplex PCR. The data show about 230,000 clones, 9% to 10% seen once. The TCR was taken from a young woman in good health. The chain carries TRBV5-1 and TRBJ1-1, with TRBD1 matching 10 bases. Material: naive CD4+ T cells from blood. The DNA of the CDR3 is TGCGCCAGCAGATACGGGACAGGGGAGGTGTACACTGAAGCTTTCTTT. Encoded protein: CASRYGTGEVYTEAFF.